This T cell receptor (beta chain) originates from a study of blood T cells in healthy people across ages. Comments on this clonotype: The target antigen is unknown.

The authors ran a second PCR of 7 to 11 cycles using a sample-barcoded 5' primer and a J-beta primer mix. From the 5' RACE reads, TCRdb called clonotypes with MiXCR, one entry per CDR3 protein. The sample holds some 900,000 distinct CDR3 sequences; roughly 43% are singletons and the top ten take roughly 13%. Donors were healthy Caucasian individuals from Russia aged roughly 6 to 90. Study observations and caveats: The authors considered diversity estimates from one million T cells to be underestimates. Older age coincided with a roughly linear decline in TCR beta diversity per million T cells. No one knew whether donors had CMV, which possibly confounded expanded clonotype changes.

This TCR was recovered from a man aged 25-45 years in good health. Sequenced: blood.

The CDR3 DNA follows: TGTGCCAGCAGTAAAGGGGCTAACTATGGCTACACCTTC. Protein product: CASSKGANYGYTF. This chain joins TRBV28 and TRBJ1-2, with a tentative D call TRBD1 (5 bases). Trimming took off 5 bases at V and 0 bases at J, with 7 bases between the two ends. Germline CDR1 is MDHEN and CDR2 is SYDVKM. This CDR3 is 13 amino acids long.